The 27 T cell receptor beta chains reported below all come from one sample, sequenced in a study of CD8+CD57+ T cells in acquired aplastic anemia. Investigators profiled TCR beta VDJ and CDR3 from genomic DNA template. MiXCR, applied by TCRdb to the reads, yields one record per CDR3 protein. The data show about 190,000 distinct CDR3 sequences, around 59% seen once. The specimen sequenced was sorted CD4+, CD8+, or CD8+CD57+ T cells (not recorded which) from PBMCs. Receptors originate from a human donor in good health, serving as a control.

This clonotype has ten or more counts. The chain carries TRBV10-3 and TRBJ1-1; D may be TRBD1 (5 bases). V shed 3 bases and J shed 2 bases, with 10 bases lying between them. The CDR3 is 14 amino acids. Germline V gene sequence: CDR1 ENHRY, CDR2 SYGVKD. The CDR3 DNA sequence: TGTGCCATCAGTGACGACAGCGACAACACTGAAGCTTTCTTT. The encoded protein is CAISDDSDNTEAFF.

This rearrangement joins TRBV25-1 to TRBJ2-5; the D gene is possibly TRBD2 (7 bases). CDR3 size: 13 residues. Trimming took off 7 bases at V and 2 bases at J, with 11 bases between the two ends. Germline V CDR1 and CDR2: MGHDK, SYGVNS. The CDR3 bases are TGTGCCAGCATAGGGGGGGATCAAGAGACCCAGTACTTC. Amino acids: CASIGGDQETQYF.

This clonotype was seen repeatedly, ten times or more. This chain joins TRBV4-2 and TRBJ1-2; possibly TRBD1 for D (6 bases). The germline gives CDR1 LGHNA, CDR2 YNFKEQ. Trimming pared 2 bases from V and 8 bases from J, leaving 15 bases between. The CDR3 has 14 amino acids. As DNA, the CDR3 is TGTGCCAGCAGCCAAAAGGGTAGGGGGGGCGGCTACACCTTC. Its translation: CASSQKGRGGGYTF.

The chain carries TRBV24-1 and TRBJ1-2, with TRBD1 identical over 8 bases. CDR3 length equals 15 residues. V shed 7 bases, J shed 8 bases, and the junction held 14 bases outside the gene matches. Germline lookup yields CDR1 KGHDR and CDR2 SFDVKD. CDR3 residues: CATRGTGAGHCGYTF. CDR3 nucleotides: TGTGCCACCAGGGGGACAGGCGCAGGGCATTGCGGCTACACCTTC.

To note about this clonotype: At one boundary the junction diverges from the germline segment, which might be a read error. The V and J genes are TRBV27 and TRBJ1-4; TRBD1 aligns across 10 bases. CDR1 is MNHEY and CDR2 is SMNVEV in the germline V gene (reference sequence). The CDR3 covers 16 residues. The CDR3 loop reads CASRSAPGQGQERLFF. The CDR3, as DNA: TGTGCCAGCAGATCAGCCCCGGGACAGGGGCAAGAAAGACTGTTTTTT.

V is TRBV7-6 and J is TRBJ2-5; TRBD1 is a possible D gene (5 bases). CDR1 is SGHVS, CDR2 FNYEAQ, per germline. Trimming left V 5 bases short and J 3 bases short, with 13 bases between. The CDR3 consists of 14 residues. The CDR3 nucleotides read TGTGCCAGCAGCCCCCGTCCAGGGAAAGAGACCCAGTACTTC. Its translation is CASSPRPGKETQYF.

The chain combines TRBV20-1 with TRBJ2-6; no reliable D call. There are 9 residues in the CDR3. Germline V CDR1 and CDR2: DFQATT, SNEGSKA (reference sequence). With 0 bases removed from V and 15 bases from J, the gap between germline ends came to 3 bases. For the CDR3, the DNA is TGCAGTGCTAGAGATAGCCTGACTTTC. Translating it yields CSARDSLTF.

This rearrangement joins TRBV7-2 to TRBJ1-1, with no clear D. This CDR3 is built from 12 residues. Germline-derived CDR1 and CDR2 are SGHTA and FQGNSA. V shed 1 base and J shed 5 bases, with 5 bases lying between them. The DNA for the CDR3 is TGTGCCAGCAGCTTAGTCGAGACTGAAGCTTTCTTT. It is translated as CASSLVETEAFF.

This clonotype was observed a few times. This chain connects TRBV9 to TRBJ1-2, with 8 bases lining up with TRBD1. Trimming at V came to 0 bases and at J to 8 bases, leaving 6 bases not matched to a gene. Germline CDR1 reads SGDLS; CDR2 reads YYNGEE. The CDR3 is made up of 14 amino acids. The CDR3 loop is CASSVADRAVGYTF. CDR3 coding DNA: TGTGCCAGCAGCGTAGCGGACAGGGCGGTGGGCTACACCTTC.

This clonotype was observed at least ten times. CDR3 nucleotide sequence: TGCGCCAGCAGCCAAGGGGGAGACGGCGAGGCGGAGACCCAGTACTTC. Amino acids: CASSQGGDGEAETQYF. This chain joins TRBV4-3 and TRBJ2-5; D perhaps matches TRBD2 (5 bases). Trimming stripped 1 base from V and 5 bases from J, with 17 bases between. CDR1 is LGHNA and CDR2 is YSLEER in the germline V gene. The CDR3 has 16 amino acids.

The chain is built from TRBV29-1 and TRBJ1-3; a possible D gene is TRBD1 (6 bases). This CDR3 region has 14 residues. V lost 7 bases to trimming and J lost 0 bases, with 13 bases between them. CDR1 SQVTM and CDR2 ANQGSEA come from the germline V gene. CDR3 nucleotides: TGCAGCGCCCTAAGGACAGTCTCTGGAAACACCATATATTTT. This encodes CSALRTVSGNTIYF.

The chain couples TRBV5-8 to TRBJ1-3; no definite D call. The CDR3 sequence is 16 residues long. Trimming pared 0 bases from V and 2 bases from J, leaving 12 bases between. Per the germline V gene, CDR1 is SGHTS and CDR2 is YDEGEE. This CDR3 is CASSLVVVGAGNTIYF. For the CDR3, the DNA is TGTGCCAGCAGCTTGGTCGTTGTGGGAGCTGGAAACACCATATATTTT.

This clonotype was observed at least ten times. The chain joins TRBV4-1 to TRBJ1-4; D perhaps matches TRBD1 (5 bases). The germline CDR1 and CDR2 sequences are MGHRA and YSYEKL. Trimming pared 5 bases from V and 10 bases from J, leaving 14 bases between. This CDR3 is 13 amino acids long. The CDR3 region is CASSKLGVGKLFF. Written as DNA, the CDR3 is TGCGCCAGCAGCAAGTTGGGGGTCGGAAAACTGTTTTTT.

As concerns this clonotype: This may be a read error, as it is one base from a much larger clone. This likely comes from a read error, as the CDR3 has no conserved phenylalanine or tryptophan at its end. The chain is built from TRBV19 and TRBJ2-3, with TRBD1 as a possible D gene (5 bases). The germline V gene has CDR1 LNHDA and CDR2 SQIVND (reference sequence). This CDR3 is built from 17 residues. The V and J ends lost 4 bases and 0 bases respectively, with 17 bases between them. The CDR3 loop reads CASSTFQGAVSTDTQYL. In DNA form, the CDR3 reads TGTGCCAGTAGTACCTTCCAAGGGGCGGTTAGCACAGATACGCAGTATCTT.

The chain links TRBV20-1 to TRBJ2-7; TRBD1 matches at 7 bases. CDR1 is DFQATT, CDR2 SNEGSKA, per germline (reference sequence). This CDR3 comprises 15 residues. The V segment lost 6 bases and the J segment 1 base; nucleotides outside the gene matches: 12. The CDR3 loop is CSASRDRDFSYEQYF. The CDR3 DNA reads as TGCAGTGCCAGCCGAGACAGGGATTTTTCCTACGAGCAGTACTTC.

This clonotype has only a few counts. The rearrangement links TRBV15 to TRBJ1-5, with 9 bases fitting TRBD1. The V gene end was trimmed by 3 bases and the J gene end by 5 bases; junction bases not matched to a gene: 5. Per the germline V gene, CDR1 is LNHNV and CDR2 is YYDKDF (reference sequence). The CDR3 runs to 15 residues. The CDR3 loop is CATSSPWTGDQPQHF. CDR3 DNA: TGTGCCACCAGCAGTCCTTGGACAGGGGATCAGCCCCAGCATTTT.

The DNA of the CDR3 is TGTGCCAGCAGAGGAGGAGACAGGGGAAATTGCACAGATACGCAGTATTTT. Protein sequence: CASRGGDRGNCTDTQYF. The chain is built from TRBV13 and TRBJ2-3; TRBD1 agrees at 8 bases. J gave up 1 base and V 6 bases, and 12 bases lay outside the gene matches. Per the germline V gene, CDR1 is PRHDT and CDR2 is FYEKMQ (reference sequence). The CDR3 is made up of 17 amino acids. Full variable domain (missing parts from reference TRBV13 and TRBJ2-3): AAGVIQSPRHLIKEKRETATLKCYPIPRHDTVYWYQQGPGQDPQFLISFYEKMQSDKGSIPDRFSAQQFSDYHSELNMSSLELGDSALYFCASRGGDRGNCTDTQYFGPGTRLTVL.

The count of this clonotype is one. The chain carries TRBV7-2 and TRBJ1-2; 9 bases are a match to TRBD1. The CDR3 sequence is 14 residues long. V lost 5 bases to trimming and J lost 7 bases; unmatched junction nucleotides: 8. CDR1 and CDR2 (germline): SGHTA, FQGNSA. DNA for the CDR3: TGTGCCAGCAGCAGATCGGGACAGGGATCTGGCTACACCTTC. This gives the protein CASSRSGQGSGYTF.

This clonotype was detected many times. The chain has TRBV9 and TRBJ1-6; 8 bases map to TRBD1. CDR1 and CDR2 from the germline V gene are SGDLS and YYNGEE. There are 16 residues in the CDR3. With V trimmed by 4 bases and J by 5 bases, 8 bases remained unmatched. CDR3 protein: CASSPGQGINNSPLHF. The CDR3 DNA reads as TGTGCCAGCAGCCCTGGACAGGGTATTAATAATTCACCCCTCCACTTT.

The chain recombines TRBV7-9 with TRBJ2-3, with TRBD2 identical over 8 bases. Germline loops: CDR1 SEHNR, CDR2 FQNEAQ (reference sequence). V was clipped by 3 bases and J by 1 base; unmatched bases: 6. This CDR3 spans 16 amino acids. The CDR3 nucleotides are TGTGCCAGCAGCTTCGGGGGGGGGGCCGGCACAGATACGCAGTATTTT. This sequence encodes CASSFGGGAGTDTQYF.

This sequence joins TRBV20-1 and TRBJ2-3; weak D call: TRBD2 (5 bases). This CDR3 contains 13 residues. The V end was cut by 6 bases, the J end by 5 bases, with 15 bases between. CDR1 is DFQATT, CDR2 SNEGSKA, per germline (reference sequence). CDR3 in DNA: TGCAGTGCCAGTTCCGGGGTTGGAGATACGCAGTATTTT. Protein: CSASSGVGDTQYF.

The rearrangement joins TRBV7-8 to TRBJ2-7, with 8 nucleotides matching TRBD2. This CDR3 comprises 13 residues. The V segment lost 6 bases and the J segment 3 bases; nucleotides outside the gene matches: 4. The germline CDR1 and CDR2 sequences are SGHVS and FQNEAQ. The CDR3 is CASSQTSGYEQYF. The CDR3 nucleotides read TGTGCCAGCAGTCAAACTAGCGGCTACGAGCAGTACTTC.

This sequence joins TRBV29-1 and TRBJ2-2; TRBD1 agrees at 7 bases. The length of the CDR3 is 15 residues. V lost 4 bases, J lost 0 bases, and 5 bases stayed unmatched. From germline, CDR1 is SQVTM and CDR2 ANQGSEA. CDR3 region: CSVGTGPTNTGELFF. The CDR3 DNA sequence: TGCAGCGTTGGGACAGGCCCTACGAACACCGGGGAGCTGTTTTTT.

Ten or more counts support this clonotype. The chain combines TRBV7-3 with TRBJ2-2; TRBD2 agrees at 7 bases. Trimming removed 2 bases from V and 0 bases from J; junction bases left unmatched: 3. CDR1 and CDR2 (germline): SGHTA, FQGTGA. The CDR3 is 16 residues long. CDR3: CASSLQAGANTGELFF. The CDR3 nucleotides are TGTGCCAGCAGCTTACAGGCGGGGGCGAACACCGGGGAGCTGTTTTTT.

This clonotype was detected many times. The V gene is TRBV2, the J gene TRBJ1-5; D remains unclear. CDR3 length: 12 residues. Trimming left V 8 bases short and J 1 base short, with 6 bases between. CDR1 is SNHLY, CDR2 FYNNEI, per germline. This CDR3 reads CASGLSNQPQHF. The CDR3 nucleotides are TGTGCCAGCGGACTGAGCAATCAGCCCCAGCATTTT.

The chain is built from TRBV7-6 and TRBJ2-2, with D maybe TRBD1 (6 bases). The germline V and J ends were trimmed by 0 bases and 0 bases, with 8 bases remaining between them. CDR1 SGHVS and CDR2 FNYEAQ come from the germline V gene. The CDR3 runs 16 residues. The CDR3 here is CASSLASGANTGELFF. The DNA for the CDR3 is TGTGCCAGCAGCTTAGCGTCAGGGGCGAACACCGGGGAGCTGTTTTTT.

This clonotype was counted ten times or more. The chain combines TRBV10-3 with TRBJ2-3; 9 bases line up with TRBD2. Germline V lookup: CDR1 ENHRY, CDR2 SYGVKD. J gave up 4 bases and V 7 bases, and 12 bases lay outside the gene matches. The CDR3 covers 16 residues. The CDR3 loop is CAINTGGTSKSDTQYF. The CDR3 DNA is TGTGCCATCAACACCGGGGGGACTAGCAAATCAGATACGCAGTATTTT.